The source of this T cell receptor (beta chain) is a study of cytomegalovirus exposure and HLA in healthy donors. The study, taken as a whole, reports: Cytomegalovirus association was listed for 164 TCR beta chains. The classifier, whose performance was assessed in both the original and validation cohorts, reportedly diagnosed cytomegalovirus status with high specificity and sensitivity.

About this clone: Its antigen is still unknown.

Germline CDR1 reads LNHDA; CDR2 reads SQIVND (reference sequence). The junction had 4 bases not matched to a gene; V was cut back by 5 bases and J by 1 base. This CDR3 has 14 residues. The table came from immunoSEQ multiplex PCR; TCRdb's copy has only in-frame clones and leaves some out. The sample has 150,000 to 200,000 clones, around 86% seen once. The sample taken for sequencing was PBMCs. The clonotype comes from a woman in her late teens or twenties in good health and CMV-seronegative. This chain links TRBV19 with TRBJ1-1, with 7 nucleotides matching TRBD1. The CDR3 region is CASSWTGRNTEAFF. The CDR3 nucleotides are TGTGCCAGTAGTTGGACAGGACGGAACACTGAAGCTTTCTTT.